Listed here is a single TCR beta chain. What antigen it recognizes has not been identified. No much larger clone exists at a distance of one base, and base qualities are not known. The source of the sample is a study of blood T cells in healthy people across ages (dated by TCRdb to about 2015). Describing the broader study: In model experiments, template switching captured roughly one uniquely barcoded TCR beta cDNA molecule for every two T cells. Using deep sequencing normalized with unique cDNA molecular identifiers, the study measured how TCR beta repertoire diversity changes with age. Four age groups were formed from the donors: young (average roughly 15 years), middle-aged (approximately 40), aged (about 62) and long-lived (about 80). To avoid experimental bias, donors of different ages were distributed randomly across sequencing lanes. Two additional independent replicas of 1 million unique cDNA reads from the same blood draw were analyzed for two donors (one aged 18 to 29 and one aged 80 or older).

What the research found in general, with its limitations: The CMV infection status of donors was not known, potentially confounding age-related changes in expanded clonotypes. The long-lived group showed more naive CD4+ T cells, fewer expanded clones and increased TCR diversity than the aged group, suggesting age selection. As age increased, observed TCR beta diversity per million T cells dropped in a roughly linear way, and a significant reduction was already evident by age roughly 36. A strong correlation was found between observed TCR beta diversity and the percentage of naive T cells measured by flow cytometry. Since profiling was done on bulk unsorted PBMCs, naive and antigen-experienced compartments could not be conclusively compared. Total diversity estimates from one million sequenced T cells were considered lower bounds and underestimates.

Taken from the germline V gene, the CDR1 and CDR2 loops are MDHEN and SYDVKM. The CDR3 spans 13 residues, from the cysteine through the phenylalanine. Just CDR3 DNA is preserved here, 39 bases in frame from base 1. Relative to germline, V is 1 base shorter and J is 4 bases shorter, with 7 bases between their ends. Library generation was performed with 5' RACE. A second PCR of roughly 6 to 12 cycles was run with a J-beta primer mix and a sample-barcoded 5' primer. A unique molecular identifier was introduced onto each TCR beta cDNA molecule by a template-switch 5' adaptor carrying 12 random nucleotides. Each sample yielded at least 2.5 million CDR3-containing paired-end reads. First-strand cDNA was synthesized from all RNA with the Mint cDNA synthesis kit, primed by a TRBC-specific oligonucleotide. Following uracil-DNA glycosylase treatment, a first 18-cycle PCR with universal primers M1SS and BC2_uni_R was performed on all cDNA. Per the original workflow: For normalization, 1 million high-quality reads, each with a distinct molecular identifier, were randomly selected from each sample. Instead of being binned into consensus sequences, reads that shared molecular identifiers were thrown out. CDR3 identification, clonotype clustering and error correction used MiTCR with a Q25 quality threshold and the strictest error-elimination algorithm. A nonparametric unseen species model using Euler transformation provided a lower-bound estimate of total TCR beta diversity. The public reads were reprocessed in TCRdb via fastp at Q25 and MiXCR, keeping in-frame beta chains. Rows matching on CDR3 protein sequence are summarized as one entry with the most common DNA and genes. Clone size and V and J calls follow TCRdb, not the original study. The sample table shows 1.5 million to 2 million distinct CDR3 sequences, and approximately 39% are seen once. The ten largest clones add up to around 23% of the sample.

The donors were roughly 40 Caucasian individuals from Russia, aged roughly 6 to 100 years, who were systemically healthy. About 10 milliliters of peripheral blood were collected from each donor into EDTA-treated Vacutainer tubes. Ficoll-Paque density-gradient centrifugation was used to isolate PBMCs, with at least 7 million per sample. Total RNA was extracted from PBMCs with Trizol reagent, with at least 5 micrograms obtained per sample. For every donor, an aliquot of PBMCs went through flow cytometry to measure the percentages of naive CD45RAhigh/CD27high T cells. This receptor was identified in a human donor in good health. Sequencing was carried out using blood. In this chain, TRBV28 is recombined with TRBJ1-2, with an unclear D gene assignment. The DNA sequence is TGTGCCAGCAGTTTATTCCGGGTCTATGGCTACACCTTC. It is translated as CASSLFRVYGYTF.